This T cell receptor (beta chain) was documented in a study of blood T cell repertoires in COVID-19. Germline V gene lookup returns CDR1 SGDLS and CDR2 YYNGEE. The CDR3 is 15 amino acids. The V end was cut by 2 bases, the J end by 1 base, with 11 bases between. Assay: immunoSEQ multiplex PCR; the TCRdb copy retains only in-frame clones and omits some. The table shows about 87,000 clones, with roughly 86% occurring only once. Sequenced: peripheral blood. This chain connects TRBV9 to TRBJ2-3, with D unresolved. The sequence was collected from a man aged 35-49 years with acute or convalescent COVID-19. The CDR3 nucleotides read TGTGCCAGCAGCGTCGCCAAGACACGCACAGATACGCAGTATTTT. It codes for CASSVAKTRTDTQYF. The full variable domain, completed using reference TRBV9 and TRBJ2-3, is DSGVTQTPKHLITATGQRVTLRCSPRSGDLSVYWYQQSLDQGLQFLIQYYNGEERAKGNILERFSAQQFPDLHSELNLSSLELGDSALYFCASSVAKTRTDTQYFGPGTRLTVL.